This TCR beta chain was sequenced in a study of blood T cell repertoires in COVID-19. Study-level information: Spain, Italy and the United States supplied samples that represented acute and convalescent COVID-19. T cells, B-cell-depleted T cells, or PBMCs supplied cDNA or gDNA.

TCRdb's table, derived via immunoSEQ multiplex PCR, lists solely in-frame clones and lacks some. The sample lists approximately 260,000 clones; approximately 91% were seen once. Input material: peripheral blood. The sequence was obtained from a woman aged 40 to 55 who had recovered from COVID-19.

The CDR3 loop reads CASRRQGSNEQFF. CDR3 bases: TGTGCCAGCAGACGACAGGGGAGCAATGAGCAGTTCTTC. The J gene is TRBJ2-1, the V gene TRBV27; 8 bases fit TRBD1. This CDR3 has 13 amino acids. Germline lookup yields CDR1 MNHEY and CDR2 SMNVEV (reference sequence). Unmatched junction bases numbered 4, after V lost 6 bases and J lost 6 bases.